This T cell receptor (beta chain) was captured by sequencing in a study of cytomegalovirus exposure and HLA in healthy donors. A word on this clone: Its antigen is currently unknown.

The primer mix had 60 Vbeta and 13 Jbeta primers. The protocol was immunoSEQ multiplex PCR, while the TCRdb copy is restricted to in-frame clones and leaves out a portion. The sample carries about 160,000 clones, under 80% recorded once. Study-level results: Most sequenced TCRs were rare (though some public TCRs occurred in many donors). Serostatus for CMV was the only available immune exposure information.

This CDR3 comprises 13 residues. V was trimmed by 0 bases and J by 4 bases, leaving 5 bases between them. The germline V gene encodes CDR1 SGHDT and CDR2 YYEEEE. The sequence was obtained from a man aged 35 to 55 in good health and CMV-seronegative. The chain is built from TRBV5-6 and TRBJ1-5, with D unresolved. The sequenced material came from PBMCs. The CDR3 DNA reads as TGTGCCAGCAGCTTGGCTCCTAATCAGCCCCAGCATTTT. Translation gives CASSLAPNQPQHF.